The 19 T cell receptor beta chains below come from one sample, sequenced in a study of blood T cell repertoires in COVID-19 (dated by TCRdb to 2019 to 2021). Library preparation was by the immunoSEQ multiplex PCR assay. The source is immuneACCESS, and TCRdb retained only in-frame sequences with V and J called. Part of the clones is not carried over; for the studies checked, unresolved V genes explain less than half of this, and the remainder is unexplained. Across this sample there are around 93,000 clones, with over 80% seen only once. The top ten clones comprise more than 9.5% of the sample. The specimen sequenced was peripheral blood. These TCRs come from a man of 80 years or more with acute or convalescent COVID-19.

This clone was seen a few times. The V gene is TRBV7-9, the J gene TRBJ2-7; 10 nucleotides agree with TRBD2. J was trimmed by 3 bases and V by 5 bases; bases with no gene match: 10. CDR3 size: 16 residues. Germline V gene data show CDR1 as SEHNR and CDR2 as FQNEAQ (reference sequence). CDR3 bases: TGTGCCAGCAGCCCGTTGCCGGGACTAGCGAGCTACGAGCAGTACTTC. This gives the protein CASSPLPGLASYEQYF.

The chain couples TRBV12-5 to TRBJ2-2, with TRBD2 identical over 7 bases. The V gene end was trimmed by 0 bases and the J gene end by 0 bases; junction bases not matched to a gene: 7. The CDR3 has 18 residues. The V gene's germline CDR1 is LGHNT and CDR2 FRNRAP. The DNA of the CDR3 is TGTGCTAGTGGTTTGGTTTTGACGGCGGGAGCGAACACCGGGGAGCTGTTTTTT. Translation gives CASGLVLTAGANTGELFF.

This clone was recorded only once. CDR3 bases: TGTGCCAGCAGCACCGGACAGTCGGAAGAGACCCAGTACTTC. Its protein product is CASSTGQSEETQYF. The gene calls are TRBV5-4 and TRBJ2-5; perhaps TRBD1 as D (6 bases). Germline loops: CDR1 SGHNT, CDR2 YYREEE (reference sequence). Trimming removed 4 bases at V and 3 bases at J, with 13 bases between. The CDR3 has 14 residues.

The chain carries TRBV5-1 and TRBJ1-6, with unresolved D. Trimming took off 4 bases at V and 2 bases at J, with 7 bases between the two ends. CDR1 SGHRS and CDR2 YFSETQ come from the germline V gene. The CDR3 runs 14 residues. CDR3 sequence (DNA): TGCGCCAGCAGCCCCGAGACCTATAATTCACCCCTCCACTTT. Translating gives CASSPETYNSPLHF.

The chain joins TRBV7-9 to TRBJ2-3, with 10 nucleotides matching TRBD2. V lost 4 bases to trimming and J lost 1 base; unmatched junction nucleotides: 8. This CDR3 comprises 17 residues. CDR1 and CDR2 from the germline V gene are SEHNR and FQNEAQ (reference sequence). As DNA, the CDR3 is TGTGCCAGCAGCTCCGCGCCGGGGACTAGCGGCACAGATACGCAGTATTTT. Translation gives CASSSAPGTSGTDTQYF.

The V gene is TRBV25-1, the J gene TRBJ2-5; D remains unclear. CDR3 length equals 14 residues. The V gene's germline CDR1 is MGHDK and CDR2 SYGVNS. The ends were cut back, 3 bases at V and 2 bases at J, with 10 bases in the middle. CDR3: CASSDPYLQETQYF. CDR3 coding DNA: TGTGCCAGCAGTGACCCATACTTACAAGAGACCCAGTACTTC.

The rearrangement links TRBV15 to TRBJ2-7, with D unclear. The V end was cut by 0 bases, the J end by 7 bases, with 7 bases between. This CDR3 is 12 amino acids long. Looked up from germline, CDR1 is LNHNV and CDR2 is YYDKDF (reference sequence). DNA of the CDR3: TGTGCCACCAGCAGAGACCCTCGTGAGCAGTACTTC. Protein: CATSRDPREQYF. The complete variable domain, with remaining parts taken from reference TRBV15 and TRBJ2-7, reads DAMVIQNPRYQVTQFGKPVTLSCSQTLNHNVMYWYQQKSSQAPKLLFHYYDKDFNNEADTPDNFQSRRPNTSFCFLDIRSPGLGDTAMYLCATSRDPREQYFGPGTRLTVT.

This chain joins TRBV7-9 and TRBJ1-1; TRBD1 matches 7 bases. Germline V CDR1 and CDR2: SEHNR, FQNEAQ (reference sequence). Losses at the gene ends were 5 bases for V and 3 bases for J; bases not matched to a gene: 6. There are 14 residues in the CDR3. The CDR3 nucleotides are TGTGCCAGCAGCCCCCGGACAGGCGACACTGAAGCTTTCTTT. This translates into CASSPRTGDTEAFF.

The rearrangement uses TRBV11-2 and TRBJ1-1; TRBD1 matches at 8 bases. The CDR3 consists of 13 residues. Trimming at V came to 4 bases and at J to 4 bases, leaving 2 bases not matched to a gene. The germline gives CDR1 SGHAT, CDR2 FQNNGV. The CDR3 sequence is CASSSQGATEAFF. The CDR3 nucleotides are TGTGCCAGCAGCTCCCAGGGGGCCACTGAAGCTTTCTTT.

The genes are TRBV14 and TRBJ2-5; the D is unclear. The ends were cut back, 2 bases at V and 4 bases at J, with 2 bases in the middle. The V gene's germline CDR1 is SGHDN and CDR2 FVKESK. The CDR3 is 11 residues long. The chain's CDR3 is CASSQLETQYF. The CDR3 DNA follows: TGTGCCAGCAGCCAACTAGAGACCCAGTACTTC. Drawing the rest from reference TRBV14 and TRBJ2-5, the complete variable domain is EAGVTQFPSHSVIEKGQTVTLRCDPISGHDNLYWYRRVMGKEIKFLLHFVKESKQDESGMPNNRFLAERTGGTYSTLKVQPAELEDSGVYFCASSQLETQYFGPGTRLLVL.

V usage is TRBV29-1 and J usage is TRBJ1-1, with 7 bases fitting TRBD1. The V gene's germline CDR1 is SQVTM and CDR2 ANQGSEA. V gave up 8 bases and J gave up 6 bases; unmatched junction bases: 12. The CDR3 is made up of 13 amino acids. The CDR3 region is CSTRQGVLPEAFF. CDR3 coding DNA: TGCAGCACCCGACAGGGCGTCCTCCCTGAAGCTTTCTTT.

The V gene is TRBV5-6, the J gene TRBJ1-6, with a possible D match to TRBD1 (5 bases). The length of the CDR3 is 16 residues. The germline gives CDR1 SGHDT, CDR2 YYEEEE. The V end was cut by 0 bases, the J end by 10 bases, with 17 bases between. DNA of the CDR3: TGTGCCAGCAGCTTGGAGGGCAGGGTCAAGGTCTCACCCCTCCACTTT. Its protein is CASSLEGRVKVSPLHF.

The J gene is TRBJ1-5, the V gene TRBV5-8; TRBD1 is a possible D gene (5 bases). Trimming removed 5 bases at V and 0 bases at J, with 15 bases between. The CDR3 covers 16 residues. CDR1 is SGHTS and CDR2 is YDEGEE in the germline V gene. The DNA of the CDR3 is TGTGCCAGCAGTTATTACACAGGATTTAGCAATCAGCCCCAGCATTTT. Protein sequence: CASSYYTGFSNQPQHF. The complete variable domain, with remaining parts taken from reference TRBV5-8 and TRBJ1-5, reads EAGVTQSPTHLIKTRGQQATLRCSPISGHTSVYWYQQALGLGLQFLLWYDEGEERNRGNFPPRFSGRQFPNYSSELNVNALELEDSALYLCASSYYTGFSNQPQHFGDGTRLSIL.

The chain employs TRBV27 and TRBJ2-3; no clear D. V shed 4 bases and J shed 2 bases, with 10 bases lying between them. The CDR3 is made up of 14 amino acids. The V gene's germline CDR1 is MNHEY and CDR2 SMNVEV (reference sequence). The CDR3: CASSSIELTDTQYF. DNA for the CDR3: TGTGCCAGCAGTTCTATAGAACTCACAGATACGCAGTATTTT.

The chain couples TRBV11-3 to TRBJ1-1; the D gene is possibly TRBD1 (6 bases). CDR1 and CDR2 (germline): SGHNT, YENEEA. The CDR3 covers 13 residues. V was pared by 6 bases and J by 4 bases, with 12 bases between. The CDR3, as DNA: TGTGCCAGCAGTACGGACAGCTTCACTGAAGCTTTCTTT. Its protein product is CASSTDSFTEAFF.

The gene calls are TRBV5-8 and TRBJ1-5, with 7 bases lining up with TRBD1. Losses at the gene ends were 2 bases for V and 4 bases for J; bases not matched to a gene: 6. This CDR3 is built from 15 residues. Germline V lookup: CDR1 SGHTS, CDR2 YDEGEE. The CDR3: CASSFGDRSNQPQHF. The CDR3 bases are TGTGCCAGCAGCTTTGGGGACAGATCAAATCAGCCCCAGCATTTT.

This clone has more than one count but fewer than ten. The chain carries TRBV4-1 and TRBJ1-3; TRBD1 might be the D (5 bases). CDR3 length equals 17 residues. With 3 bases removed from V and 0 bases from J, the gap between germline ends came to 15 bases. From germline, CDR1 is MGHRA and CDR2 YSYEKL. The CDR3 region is CASSQGPTDYSGNTIYF. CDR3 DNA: TGCGCCAGCAGCCAGGGGCCAACAGATTACTCTGGAAACACCATATATTTT.

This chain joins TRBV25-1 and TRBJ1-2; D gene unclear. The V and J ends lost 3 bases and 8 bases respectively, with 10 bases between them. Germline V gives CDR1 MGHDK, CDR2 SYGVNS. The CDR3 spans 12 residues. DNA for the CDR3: TGTGCCAGCAGTGATCCCCTGGAGGGCTACACCTTC. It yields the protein CASSDPLEGYTF.

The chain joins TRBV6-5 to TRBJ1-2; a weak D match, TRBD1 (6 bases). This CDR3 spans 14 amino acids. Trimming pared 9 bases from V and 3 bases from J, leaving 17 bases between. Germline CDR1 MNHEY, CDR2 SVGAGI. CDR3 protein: CASHRGAGDYGYTF. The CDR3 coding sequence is TGTGCCAGTCACCGGGGGGCTGGAGACTATGGCTACACCTTC.